These 12 T cell receptor beta chains share one sample of origin, sequenced in a study of T cell responses to AZD1222 COVID-19 vaccine. This table comes from immunoSEQ multiplex PCR, and its TCRdb copy is limited to in-frame clones, with some not included. Of 100,000 to 150,000 clones listed, 90% to 95% are singletons. The source was peripheral blood, collected on day 0 of AZD1222 vaccination. The source is an adult in good health.

The chain uses TRBV7-2 and TRBJ1-2, with 12 nucleotides matching TRBD1. Germline V gene lookup returns CDR1 SGHTA and CDR2 FQGNSA. V shed 0 bases, J shed 6 bases, and the junction held 8 bases outside the gene matches. The CDR3 consists of 17 residues. DNA of the CDR3: TGTGCCAGCAGCTTAGCGTTGGGGGGACAGGGGGCGAATGGCTACACCTTC. Protein product: CASSLALGGQGANGYTF.

The J gene is TRBJ1-5, the V gene TRBV6-5; D gene ambiguous. The CDR3 covers 14 residues. Deletions cut 6 bases from V and 5 bases from J, with 14 bases between. Germline-derived CDR1 and CDR2 are MNHEY and SVGAGI. CDR3 nucleotides: TGTGCCAGCAGCTGGAACCGGGCCGATCAGCCCCAGCATTTT. Its translation is CASSWNRADQPQHF.

The gene calls are TRBV5-1 and TRBJ1-5, with unresolved D. The V end lost 2 bases, the J end lost 7 bases, and 10 bases lay between the germline ends. The CDR3 has 13 amino acids. Per the germline V gene, CDR1 is SGHRS and CDR2 is YFSETQ. The CDR3 DNA reads as TGCGCCAGCAGCTTCGAGTTGGGGCAGCCCCAGCATTTT. This codes for CASSFELGQPQHF. The full variable domain, its missing parts supplied by reference TRBV5-1 and TRBJ1-5, is KAGVTQTPRYLIKTRGQQVTLSCSPISGHRSVSWYQQTPGQGLQFLFEYFSETQRNKGNFPGRFSGRQFSNSRSEMNVSTLELGDSALYLCASSFELGQPQHFGDGTRLSIL.

The chain carries TRBV2 and TRBJ2-1; the match to TRBD1 covers 7 bases. The germline CDR1 and CDR2 sequences are SNHLY and FYNNEI. CDR3 length: 15 residues. With V trimmed by 1 base and J by 7 bases, 7 bases remained unmatched. The CDR3 DNA reads TGTGCCAGCAGTGAAGAAGGGGGCGAGTGGAATGAGCAGTTCTTC. Residues: CASSEEGGEWNEQFF.

Worth noting for this clone: The sample has other DNA sequences that encode this CDR3 too. The V and J genes are TRBV6-5 and TRBJ1-1; D gene uncertain. Between the trimmed V and J ends, which lost 9 bases and 0 bases, there was a span of 8 bases. CDR3 length equals 12 residues. The germline CDR1 and CDR2 sequences are MNHEY and SVGAGI. The CDR3 region is CASRSMNTEAFF. CDR3 nucleotide sequence: TGTGCCAGTAGAAGTATGAACACTGAAGCTTTCTTT.

The chain couples TRBV10-2 to TRBJ1-6; possibly TRBD1 for D (6 bases). In germline, CDR1 is WSHSY, CDR2 SAAADI. The CDR3 sequence is 15 residues long. V lost 2 bases to trimming and J lost 11 bases, with 16 bases between them. In DNA form, the CDR3 reads TGCGCCAGCAGTGAGGCGAACAGGGCCCCCACACCCCTCCACTTT. Translation gives CASSEANRAPTPLHF.

The chain links TRBV5-5 to TRBJ2-7; no clear D. Germline-derived CDR1 and CDR2 are SGHKS and YYEKEE (reference sequence). CDR3 size: 18 residues. V was cut by 1 base and J by 0 bases, with 20 bases left in between. The CDR3 DNA is TGTGCCAGCAGCTTGAACGACCTCTCGTGGGCAGCCTCCTACGAGCAGTACTTC. Amino acid sequence: CASSLNDLSWAASYEQYF.

This clone was seen just once. The gene calls are TRBV12-3 or TRBV12-4 and TRBJ2-1; D remains unclear. The CDR3 length is 13 residues. V lost 1 base, J lost 6 bases, and 7 bases lay in between. CDR3 protein: CASSLEVGNEQFF. The CDR3, as DNA: TGTGCCAGCAGTTTAGAGGTTGGCAATGAGCAGTTCTTC.

The rearrangement uses TRBV24-1 and TRBJ2-5; perhaps TRBD2 as D (5 bases). Between the trimmed V and J ends, which lost 8 bases and 10 bases, there was a span of 16 bases. CDR1 is KGHDR and CDR2 is SFDVKD in the germline V gene. The CDR3 is 12 amino acids. In DNA, the CDR3 is TGTGCCACCACAGACGGGTTCGGGGACCAGTACTTC. This encodes CATTDGFGDQYF.

This clone has a single count. The chain combines TRBV7-9 with TRBJ2-1; D is uncertain. Germline V gene lookup returns CDR1 SEHNR and CDR2 FQNEAQ (reference sequence). V gave up 1 base and J gave up 3 bases, with 10 bases separating them. The CDR3 spans 15 residues. The CDR3: CASSLGGRVYNEQFF. The CDR3 DNA is TGTGCCAGCAGCTTAGGGGGTCGGGTCTACAATGAGCAGTTCTTC.

The sample holds one count of this clone. The chain recombines TRBV6-5 with TRBJ1-4, with D unclear. Germline V lookup: CDR1 MNHEY, CDR2 SVGAGI. This CDR3 comprises 12 residues. V was cut by 7 bases and J by 3 bases, with 6 bases left in between. CDR3 sequence (DNA): TGTGCCAGCACGGTTCCTAATGAAAAACTGTTTTTT. It codes for CASTVPNEKLFF.

The chain recombines TRBV6-2 or TRBV6-3 with TRBJ2-3; 9 nucleotides align to TRBD1. The CDR3 has 15 amino acids. V was clipped by 5 bases and J by 5 bases; unmatched bases: 8. From germline, CDR1 is MNHEY and CDR2 SVGEGT. This CDR3 reads CASSDRDRAGDTQYF. Here the CDR3 DNA reads TGTGCCAGCAGTGACCGGGACAGGGCGGGAGATACGCAGTATTTT.